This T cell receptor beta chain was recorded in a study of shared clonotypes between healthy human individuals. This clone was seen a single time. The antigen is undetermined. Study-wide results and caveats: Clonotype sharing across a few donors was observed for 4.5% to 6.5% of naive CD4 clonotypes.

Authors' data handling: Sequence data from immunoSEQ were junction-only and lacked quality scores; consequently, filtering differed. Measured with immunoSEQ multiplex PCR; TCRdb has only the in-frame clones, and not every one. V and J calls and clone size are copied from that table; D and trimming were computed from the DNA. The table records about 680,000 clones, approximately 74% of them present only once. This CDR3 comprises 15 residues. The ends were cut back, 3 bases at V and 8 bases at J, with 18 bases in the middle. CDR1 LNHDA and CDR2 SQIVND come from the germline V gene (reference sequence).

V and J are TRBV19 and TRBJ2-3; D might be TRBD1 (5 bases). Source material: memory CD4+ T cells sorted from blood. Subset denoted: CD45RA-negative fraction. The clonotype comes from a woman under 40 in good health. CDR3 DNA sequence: TGTGCCAGTAGTATTCAGGGTCAGCGTGTCGGTACGCAGTATTTT. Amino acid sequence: CASSIQGQRVGTQYF.